These 7 T cell receptor beta chains came from one sample sequenced in a study of blood T cell repertoires in COVID-19. TCRdb keeps only in-frame clones here, not all; method: immunoSEQ multiplex PCR. The table includes under 250,000 clones, about 83% detected once. The sequencing input was peripheral blood. These receptors originate from a man aged 50-59 years with acute or convalescent COVID-19.

The V gene is TRBV6-2 or TRBV6-3, the J gene TRBJ1-5; no firm D call. V lost 5 bases and J 0 bases, leaving 8 bases between the germline ends. The CDR3 loop spans 14 amino acids. Germline V gene sequence: CDR1 MNHEY, CDR2 SVGEGT. The DNA of the CDR3 is TGTGCCAGCAGTATGAGGGTTAGCAATCAGCCCCAGCATTTT. Protein sequence: CASSMRVSNQPQHF.

V and J are TRBV20-1 and TRBJ2-1; 7 bases agree with TRBD1. This CDR3 spans 11 amino acids. The V and J ends lost 4 bases and 15 bases, in that order; junction bases with no gene match: 9. Germline lookup yields CDR1 DFQATT and CDR2 SNEGSKA (reference sequence). The CDR3 DNA is TGCAGTGCTAAGAAACAGGGGCTGCGGTTCTTC. As protein: CSAKKQGLRFF.

The chain employs TRBV4-1 and TRBJ1-2; D is ambiguous. The CDR3 runs to 16 residues. Trimming removed 2 bases from V and 4 bases from J, with 17 bases in between. Germline CDR1 MGHRA, CDR2 YSYEKL. DNA of the CDR3: TGCGCCAGCAGCCAACCAGGTCAAGTGCCCCTCTATGGCTACACCTTC. Its translation: CASSQPGQVPLYGYTF.

The CDR3 here is CASGPDPLRGLTF. The CDR3 DNA reads TGTGCTAGTGGCCCGGACCCACTCAGGGGGCTCACCTTC. The chain has TRBV12-5 and TRBJ1-2, with 8 bases aligning to TRBD1. The CDR3 runs to 13 residues. The V segment lost 6 bases and the J segment 13 bases; nucleotides outside the gene matches: 13. CDR1 is LGHNT, CDR2 FRNRAP, per germline. Full variable domain (rest looked up from reference TRBV12-5 and TRBJ1-2): DARVTQTPRHKVTEMGQEVTMRCQPILGHNTVFWYRQTMMQGLELLAYFRNRAPLDDSGMPKDRFSAEMPDATLATLKIQPSEPRDSAVYFCASGPDPLRGLTFGSGTRLTVV.

The table lists this clone with a count of one. The chain has TRBV5-1 and TRBJ1-4; D ambiguous. This CDR3 spans 13 amino acids. CDR1 and CDR2 (germline): SGHRS, YFSETQ. With 5 bases removed from V and 1 base from J, the gap between germline ends came to 6 bases. CDR3 loop: CASRTGTNEKLFF. As DNA, the CDR3 is TGCGCCAGCAGGACTGGAACTAATGAAAAACTGTTTTTT.

V and J are TRBV7-3 and TRBJ2-5, with 9 bases fitting TRBD2. V lost 0 bases, J lost 4 bases, and 3 bases stayed unmatched. Germline CDR1 SGHTA, CDR2 FQGTGA. This CDR3 contains 15 residues. For the CDR3, the DNA is TGTGCCAGCAGCTTAACTAGCGGGGGCGGAGAGACCCAGTACTTC. This sequence encodes CASSLTSGGGETQYF.

V gene TRBV27 combines with J gene TRBJ2-1, with D maybe TRBD1 (6 bases). In germline, CDR1 is MNHEY, CDR2 SMNVEV (reference sequence). This CDR3 spans 15 amino acids. The V and J ends lost 5 bases and 6 bases respectively, with 17 bases between them. Here the CDR3 reads CASSPRGRAINEQFF. The DNA for the CDR3 is TGTGCCAGCAGTCCCAGGGGCAGGGCGATCAATGAGCAGTTCTTC.